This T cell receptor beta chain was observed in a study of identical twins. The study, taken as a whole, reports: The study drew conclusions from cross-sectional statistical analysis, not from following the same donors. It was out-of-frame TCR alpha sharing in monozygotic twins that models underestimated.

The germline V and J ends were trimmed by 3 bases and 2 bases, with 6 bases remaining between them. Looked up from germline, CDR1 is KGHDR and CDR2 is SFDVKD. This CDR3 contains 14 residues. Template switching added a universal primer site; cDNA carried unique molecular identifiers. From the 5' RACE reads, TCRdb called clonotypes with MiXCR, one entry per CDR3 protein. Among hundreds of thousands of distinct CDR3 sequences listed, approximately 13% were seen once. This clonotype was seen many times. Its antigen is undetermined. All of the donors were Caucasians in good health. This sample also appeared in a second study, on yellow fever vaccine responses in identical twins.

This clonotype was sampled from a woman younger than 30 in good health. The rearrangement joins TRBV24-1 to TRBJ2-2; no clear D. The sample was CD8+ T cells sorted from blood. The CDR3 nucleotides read TGTGCCACCAGTGATCTCCTTAACACCGGGGAGCTGTTTTTT. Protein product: CATSDLLNTGELFF.